The rows below give T cell receptor beta chains drawn from one sample of a study of blood T cell repertoires in COVID-19. Data came from immunoSEQ multiplex PCR; TCRdb stores just in-frame clones and leaves some out. The sample holds approximately 80,000 clones; over 75% are singletons and the top ten take 2% to 2.5%. Sequenced material: peripheral blood. These receptors originate from a woman in her 70s with acute or convalescent COVID-19. Both conserved end residues are part of each CDR3. A D gene is named only where the DNA matches it firmly. Size values are once, few and many counts, or a class for expanded clones, and some rows have none.

D gene | J gene | clone size | V gene | CDR3 protein
TRBD1 | TRBJ2-7 | NA | TRBV29-1 | CSVDSATGGRREQYF
NA | TRBJ1-1 | NA | TRBV18 | CASSPGGDEEAFF
TRBD1 | TRBJ1-3 | NA | TRBV9 | CASSPRTGGSGNTIYF
NA | TRBJ2-6 | few | TRBV3-1/TRBV3-2 | CASSREGANVLTF
NA | TRBJ1-2 | NA | TRBV27 | CASSSMDSYGYTF
NA | TRBJ2-1 | once | TRBV19 | CASSPWTKNNEQFF
NA | TRBJ1-1 | NA | TRBV12-3/TRBV12-4 | CASAVGENTEAFF
NA | TRBJ1-1 | NA | TRBV2 | CASRATALNTEAFF
TRBD1 | TRBJ2-7 | NA | TRBV7-2 | CASSRTGLSSYEQYF
NA | TRBJ1-1 | NA | TRBV6-2/TRBV6-3 | CASSYSNLWGREAFF
TRBD2 | TRBJ2-1 | NA | TRBV30 | CAWSVLGLANNEQFF
NA | TRBJ2-5 | NA | TRBV5-1 | CASSPDLRETQYF
TRBD2 | TRBJ2-3 | NA | TRBV7-3 | CASSLSSGGAVDTQYF
TRBD1 | TRBJ1-1 | NA | TRBV5-1 | CASSWDGQDNTEAFF
TRBD1 | TRBJ2-5 | NA | TRBV3-1/TRBV3-2 | CASRPGTVQETQYF
NA | TRBJ2-2 | NA | TRBV6-5 | CASSYLGATNTGELFF
NA | TRBJ1-2 | NA | TRBV9 | CASSVFQGYGYTF
TRBD1 | TRBJ1-1 | NA | TRBV5-4 | CASSVMTGGGGTEAFF
NA | TRBJ1-2 | NA | TRBV6-5 | CASSSPGGDGYTF
NA | TRBJ2-7 | NA | TRBV3-1/TRBV3-2 | CASSQDIGGSYEQYF
NA | TRBJ1-2 | NA | TRBV4-1 | CASSQPWRGNYGYTF
TRBD1 | TRBJ1-5 | NA | TRBV9 | CASSVGGTGGQPQHF
TRBD1 | TRBJ1-5 | once | TRBV3-1/TRBV3-2 | CASSQARTGETGNQPQHF
NA | TRBJ1-4 | NA | TRBV2 | CASTGLPGEKLFF